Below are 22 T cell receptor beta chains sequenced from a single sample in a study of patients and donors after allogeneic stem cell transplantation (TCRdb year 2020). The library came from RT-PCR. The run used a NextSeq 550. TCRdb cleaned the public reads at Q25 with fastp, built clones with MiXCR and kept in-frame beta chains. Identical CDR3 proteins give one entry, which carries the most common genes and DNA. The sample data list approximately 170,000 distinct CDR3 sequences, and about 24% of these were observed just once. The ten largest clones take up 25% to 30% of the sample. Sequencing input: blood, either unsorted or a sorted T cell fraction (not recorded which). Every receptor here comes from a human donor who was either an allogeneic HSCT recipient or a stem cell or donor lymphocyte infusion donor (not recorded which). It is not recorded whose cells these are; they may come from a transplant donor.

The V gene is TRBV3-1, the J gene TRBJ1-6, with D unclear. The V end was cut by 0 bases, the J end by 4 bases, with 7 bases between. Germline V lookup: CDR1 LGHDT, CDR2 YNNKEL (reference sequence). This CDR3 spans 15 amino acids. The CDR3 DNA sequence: TGTGCCAGCAGCCAAGATAGAAGGTATAATTCACCCCTCCACTTT. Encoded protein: CASSQDRRYNSPLHF.

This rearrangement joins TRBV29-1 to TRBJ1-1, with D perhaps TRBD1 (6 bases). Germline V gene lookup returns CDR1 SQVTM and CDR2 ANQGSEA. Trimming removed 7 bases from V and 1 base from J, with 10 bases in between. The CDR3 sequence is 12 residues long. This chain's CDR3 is CSAQGQNTEAFF. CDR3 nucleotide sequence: TGCAGCGCCCAGGGACAGAACACTGAAGCTTTCTTT.

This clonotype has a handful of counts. DNA for the CDR3: TGCGCCAGCAGCCGGAATCCGGGACGTGATGAAAAACTGTTTTTT. This encodes CASSRNPGRDEKLFF. The chain couples TRBV4-1 to TRBJ1-4; maybe TRBD1 (5 bases). The V gene's germline CDR1 is MGHRA and CDR2 YSYEKL. This CDR3 is 15 amino acids long. V shed 4 bases and J shed 6 bases, with 15 bases lying between them.

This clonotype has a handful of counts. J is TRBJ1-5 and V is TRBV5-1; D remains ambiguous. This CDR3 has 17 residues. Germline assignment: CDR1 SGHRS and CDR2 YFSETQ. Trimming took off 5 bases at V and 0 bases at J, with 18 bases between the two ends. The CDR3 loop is CASRLPPCGHSNQPQHF. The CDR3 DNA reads TGCGCCAGCAGGCTCCCCCCTTGTGGGCATAGCAATCAGCCCCAGCATTTT. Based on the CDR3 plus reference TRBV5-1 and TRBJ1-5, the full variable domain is KAGVTQTPRYLIKTRGQQVTLSCSPISGHRSVSWYQQTPGQGLQFLFEYFSETQRNKGNFPGRFSGRQFSNSRSEMNVSTLELGDSALYLCASRLPPCGHSNQPQHFGDGTRLSIL.

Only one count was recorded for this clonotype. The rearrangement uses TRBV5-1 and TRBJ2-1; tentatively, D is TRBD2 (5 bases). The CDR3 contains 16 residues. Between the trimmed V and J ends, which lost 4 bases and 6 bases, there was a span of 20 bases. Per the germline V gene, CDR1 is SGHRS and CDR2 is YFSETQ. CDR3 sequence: CASSLPPGLAVNEQFF. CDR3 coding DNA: TGCGCCAGCAGCCTCCCCCCTGGGCTAGCCGTCAATGAGCAGTTCTTC.

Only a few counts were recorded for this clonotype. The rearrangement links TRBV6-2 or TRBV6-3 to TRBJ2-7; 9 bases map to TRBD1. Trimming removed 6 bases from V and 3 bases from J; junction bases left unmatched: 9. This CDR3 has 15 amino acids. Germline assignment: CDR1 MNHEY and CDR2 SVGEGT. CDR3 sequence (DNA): TGTGCCAGCAGCCTCTTCGGGACAGGGAACTACGAGCAGTACTTC. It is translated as CASSLFGTGNYEQYF.

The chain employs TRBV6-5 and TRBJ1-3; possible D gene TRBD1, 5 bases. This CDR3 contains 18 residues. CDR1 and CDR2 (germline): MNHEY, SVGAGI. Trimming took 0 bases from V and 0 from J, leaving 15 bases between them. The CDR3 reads CASSYSYSSTASGNTIYF. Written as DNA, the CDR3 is TGTGCCAGCAGTTACTCGTATTCGTCGACAGCCTCTGGAAACACCATATATTTT.

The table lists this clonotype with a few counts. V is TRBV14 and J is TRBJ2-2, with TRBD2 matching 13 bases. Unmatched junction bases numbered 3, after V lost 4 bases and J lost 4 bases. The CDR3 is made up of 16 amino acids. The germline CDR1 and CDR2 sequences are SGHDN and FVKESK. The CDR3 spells CASSRGLAGVTGELFF. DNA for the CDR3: TGTGCCAGCAGCCGCGGACTAGCGGGAGTCACCGGGGAGCTGTTTTTT. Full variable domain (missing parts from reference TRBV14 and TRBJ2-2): EAGVTQFPSHSVIEKGQTVTLRCDPISGHDNLYWYRRVMGKEIKFLLHFVKESKQDESGMPNNRFLAERTGGTYSTLKVQPAELEDSGVYFCASSRGLAGVTGELFFGEGSRLTVL.

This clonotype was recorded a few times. The CDR3 DNA follows: TGTGCCAGCAGTCTGGACAGTCCAGGGCAGCCCCAGCATTTT. Translating gives CASSLDSPGQPQHF. The rearrangement joins TRBV12-3 or TRBV12-4 to TRBJ1-5, with a possible D match to TRBD1 (6 bases). V was cut by 5 bases and J by 7 bases, with 15 bases left in between. CDR3 length equals 14 residues.

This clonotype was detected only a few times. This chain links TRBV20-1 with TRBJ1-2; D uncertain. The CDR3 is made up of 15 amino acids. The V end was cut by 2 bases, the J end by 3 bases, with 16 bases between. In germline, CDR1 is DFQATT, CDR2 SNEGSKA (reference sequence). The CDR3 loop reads CSARTSAGGDYGYTF. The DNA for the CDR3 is TGCAGTGCTAGAACGTCGGCGGGCGGAGACTATGGCTACACCTTC.

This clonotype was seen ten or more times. The DNA for the CDR3 is TGCAGTGCCCCCCCCGGGCTGAGCTATGGCTACACCTTC. This codes for CSAPPGLSYGYTF. This chain uses TRBV20-1 with TRBJ1-2, with unresolved D. Germline lookup yields CDR1 DFQATT and CDR2 SNEGSKA (reference sequence). The CDR3 totals 13 residues. Trimming stripped 6 bases from V and 4 bases from J, with 15 bases between.

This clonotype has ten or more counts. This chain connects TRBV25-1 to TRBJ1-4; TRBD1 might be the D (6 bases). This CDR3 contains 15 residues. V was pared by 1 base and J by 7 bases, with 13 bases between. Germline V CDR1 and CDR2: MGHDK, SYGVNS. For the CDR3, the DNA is TGTGCCAGCAGTGAATGGACAGTTCTAACTGAAAAACTGTTTTTT. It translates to CASSEWTVLTEKLFF. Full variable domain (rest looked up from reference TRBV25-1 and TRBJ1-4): EADIYQTPRYLVIGTGKKITLECSQTMGHDKMYWYQQDPGMELHLIHYSYGVNSTEKGDLSSESTVSRIRTEHFPLTLESARPSHTSQYLCASSEWTVLTEKLFFGSGTQLSVL.

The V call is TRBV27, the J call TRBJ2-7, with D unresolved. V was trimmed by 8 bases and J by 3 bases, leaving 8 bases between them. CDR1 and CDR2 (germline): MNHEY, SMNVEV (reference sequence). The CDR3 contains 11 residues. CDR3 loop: CASGSLYEQYF. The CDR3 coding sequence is TGTGCCAGCGGCAGCCTCTACGAGCAGTACTTC.

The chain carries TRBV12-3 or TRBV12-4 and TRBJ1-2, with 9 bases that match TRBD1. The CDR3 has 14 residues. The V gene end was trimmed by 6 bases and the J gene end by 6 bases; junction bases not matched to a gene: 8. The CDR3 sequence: CASRGGDRANGYTF. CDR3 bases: TGTGCCAGCAGGGGGGGGGACAGGGCCAATGGCTACACCTTC.

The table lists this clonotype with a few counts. The CDR3 bases are TGTGCCAGCAGACGTACAGGGTCTGGCTACACCTTC. This translates into CASRRTGSGYTF. This chain uses TRBV6-5 with TRBJ1-2; D possibly corresponds to TRBD1 (6 bases). The CDR3 contains 12 residues. Germline values: CDR1 MNHEY, CDR2 SVGAGI. V dropped 6 bases and J dropped 7 bases, with 12 bases sitting between them.

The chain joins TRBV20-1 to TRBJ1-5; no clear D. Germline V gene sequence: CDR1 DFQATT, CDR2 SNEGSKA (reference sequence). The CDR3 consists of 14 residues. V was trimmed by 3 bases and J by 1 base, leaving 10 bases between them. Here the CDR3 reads CSASPGGSNQPQHF. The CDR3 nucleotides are TGCAGTGCTAGCCCAGGAGGGAGCAATCAGCCCCAGCATTTT.

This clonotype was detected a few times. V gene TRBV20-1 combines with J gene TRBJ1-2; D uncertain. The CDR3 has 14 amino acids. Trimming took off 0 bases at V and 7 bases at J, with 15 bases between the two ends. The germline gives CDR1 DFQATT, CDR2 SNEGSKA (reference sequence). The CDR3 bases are TGCAGTGCTAGAGATCTTTTGGGCCCTACTGGCTACACCTTC. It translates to CSARDLLGPTGYTF.

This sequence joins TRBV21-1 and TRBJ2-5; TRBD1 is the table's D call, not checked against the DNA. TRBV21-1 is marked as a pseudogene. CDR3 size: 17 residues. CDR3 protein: CASSKSWTGRLQETQYF. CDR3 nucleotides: TGTGCCAGCAGCAAAAGCTGGACAGGGCGCCTGCAAGAGACCCAGTACTTC.

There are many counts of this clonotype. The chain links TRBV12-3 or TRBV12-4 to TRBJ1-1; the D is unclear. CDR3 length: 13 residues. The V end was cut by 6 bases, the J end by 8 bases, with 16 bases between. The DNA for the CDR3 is TGTGCCAGCAGCCCGGGCTTACTGGTGGAAGCTTTCTTT. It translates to CASSPGLLVEAFF.

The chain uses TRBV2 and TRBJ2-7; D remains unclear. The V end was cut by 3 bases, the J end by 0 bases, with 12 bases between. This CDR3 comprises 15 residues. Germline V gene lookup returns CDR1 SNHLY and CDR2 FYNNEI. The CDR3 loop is CASSDDRRASYEQYF. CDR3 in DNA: TGTGCCAGCAGTGATGATCGACGGGCCTCCTACGAGCAGTACTTC.

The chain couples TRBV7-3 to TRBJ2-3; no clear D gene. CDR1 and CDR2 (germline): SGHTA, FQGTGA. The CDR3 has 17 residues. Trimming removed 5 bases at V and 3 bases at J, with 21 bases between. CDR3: CASSHLGSRMKTDTQYF. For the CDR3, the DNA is TGTGCCAGCAGCCACCTCGGAAGCAGGATGAAGACAGATACGCAGTATTTT.

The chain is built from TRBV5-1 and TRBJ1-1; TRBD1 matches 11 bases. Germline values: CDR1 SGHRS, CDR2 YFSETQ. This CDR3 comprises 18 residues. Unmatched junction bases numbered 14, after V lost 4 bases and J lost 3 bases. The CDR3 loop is CASSPLDRGHGVDTEAFF. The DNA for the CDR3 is TGCGCCAGCAGCCCATTGGACAGGGGGCATGGAGTGGACACTGAAGCTTTCTTT.